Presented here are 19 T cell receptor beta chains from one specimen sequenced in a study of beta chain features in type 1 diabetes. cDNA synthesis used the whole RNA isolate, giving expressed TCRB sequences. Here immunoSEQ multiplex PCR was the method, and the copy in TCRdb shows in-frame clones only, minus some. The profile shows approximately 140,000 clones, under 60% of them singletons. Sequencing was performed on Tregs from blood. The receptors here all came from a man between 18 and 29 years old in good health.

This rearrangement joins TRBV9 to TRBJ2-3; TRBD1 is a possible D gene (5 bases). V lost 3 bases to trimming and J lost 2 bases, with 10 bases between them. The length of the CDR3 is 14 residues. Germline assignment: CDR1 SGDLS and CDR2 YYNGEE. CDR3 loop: CASSAQGNTDTQYF. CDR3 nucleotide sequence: TGTGCCAGCAGCGCCCAGGGAAACACAGATACGCAGTATTTT.

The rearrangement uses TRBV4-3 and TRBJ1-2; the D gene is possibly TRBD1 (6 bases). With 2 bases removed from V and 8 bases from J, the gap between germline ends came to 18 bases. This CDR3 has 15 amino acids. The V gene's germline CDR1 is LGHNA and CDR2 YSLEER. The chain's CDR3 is CASSQPQSRGQGYTF. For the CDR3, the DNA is TGCGCCAGCAGCCAACCCCAATCCCGCGGACAGGGCTACACCTTC.

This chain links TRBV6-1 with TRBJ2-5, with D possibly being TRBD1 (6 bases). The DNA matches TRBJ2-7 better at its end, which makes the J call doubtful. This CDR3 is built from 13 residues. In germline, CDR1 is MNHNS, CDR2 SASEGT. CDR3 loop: CASNRDRAYEQYF. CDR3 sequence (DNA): TGTGCCAGCAACAGGGATCGGGCCTACGAGCAGTACTTC.

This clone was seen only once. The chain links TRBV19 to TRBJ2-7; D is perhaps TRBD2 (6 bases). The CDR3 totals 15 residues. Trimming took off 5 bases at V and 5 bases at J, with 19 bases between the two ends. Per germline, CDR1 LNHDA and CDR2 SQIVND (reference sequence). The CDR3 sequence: CASSFVGARGNEQYF. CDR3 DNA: TGTGCCAGTAGTTTTGTAGGGGCGCGGGGCAACGAGCAGTACTTC.

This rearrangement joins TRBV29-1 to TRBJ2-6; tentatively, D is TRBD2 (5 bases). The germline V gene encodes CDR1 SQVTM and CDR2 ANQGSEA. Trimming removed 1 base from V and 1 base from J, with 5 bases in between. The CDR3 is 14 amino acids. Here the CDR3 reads CSVEAGSGANVLTF. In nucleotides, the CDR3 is TGCAGCGTTGAAGCGGGGTCTGGGGCCAACGTCCTGACTTTC. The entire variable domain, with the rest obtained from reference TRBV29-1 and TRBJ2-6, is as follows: SAVISQKPSRDICQRGTSLTIQCQVDSQVTMMFWYRQQPGQSLTLIATANQGSEATYESGFVIDKFPISRPNLTFSTLTVSNMSPEDSSIYLCSVEAGSGANVLTFGAGSRLTVL.

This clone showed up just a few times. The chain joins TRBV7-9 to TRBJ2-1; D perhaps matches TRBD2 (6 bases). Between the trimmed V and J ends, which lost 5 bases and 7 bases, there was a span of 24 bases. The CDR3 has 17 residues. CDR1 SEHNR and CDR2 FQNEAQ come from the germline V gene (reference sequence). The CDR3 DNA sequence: TGTGCCAGCAGCCCGAAACTAGCCTTATTGTTTCTGAATGAGCAGTTCTTC. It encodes CASSPKLALLFLNEQFF.

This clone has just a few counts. The CDR3 DNA reads as TGTGCCATCAGTGAGTCGAAGCGGGAGACATCACGGAATGAGCAGTTCTTC. This gives the protein CAISESKRETSRNEQFF. This chain joins TRBV10-3 and TRBJ2-1, with TRBD2 matching over 8 bases. Per the germline V gene, CDR1 is ENHRY and CDR2 is SYGVKD. The CDR3 consists of 17 residues. Trimming cost V 0 bases and J 7 bases; bases outside gene matches: 11.

CDR3: CASSAIWALFSYNEQFF. The CDR3 bases are TGCGCCAGCAGCGCGATCTGGGCCCTATTCTCCTACAATGAGCAGTTCTTC. The chain employs TRBV5-1 and TRBJ2-1; D gene ambiguous. The CDR3 totals 17 residues. Per germline, CDR1 SGHRS and CDR2 YFSETQ. Trimming cost V 4 bases and J 0 bases, with 17 bases left between them. Supplemented by reference TRBV5-1 and TRBJ2-1, the full variable domain reads KAGVTQTPRYLIKTRGQQVTLSCSPISGHRSVSWYQQTPGQGLQFLFEYFSETQRNKGNFPGRFSGRQFSNSRSEMNVSTLELGDSALYLCASSAIWALFSYNEQFFGPGTRLTVL.

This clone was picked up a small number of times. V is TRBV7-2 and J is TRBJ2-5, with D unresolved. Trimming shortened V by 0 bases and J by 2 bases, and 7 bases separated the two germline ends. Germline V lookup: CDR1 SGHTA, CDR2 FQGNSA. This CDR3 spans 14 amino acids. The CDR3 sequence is CASSLAGWQETQYF. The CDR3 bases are TGTGCCAGCAGCTTAGCGGGCTGGCAAGAGACCCAGTACTTC.

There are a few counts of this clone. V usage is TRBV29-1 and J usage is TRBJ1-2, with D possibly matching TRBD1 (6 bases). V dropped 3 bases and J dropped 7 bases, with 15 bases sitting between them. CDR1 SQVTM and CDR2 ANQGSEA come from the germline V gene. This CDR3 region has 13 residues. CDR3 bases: TGCAGCGTTGATTTAAGGGACACCAGTGGCTACACCTTC. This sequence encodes CSVDLRDTSGYTF.

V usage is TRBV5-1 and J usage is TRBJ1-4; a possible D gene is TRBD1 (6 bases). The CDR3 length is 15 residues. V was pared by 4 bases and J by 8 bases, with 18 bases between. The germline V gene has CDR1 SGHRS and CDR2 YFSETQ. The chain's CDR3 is CASSVGGFVMEKLFF. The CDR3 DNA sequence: TGCGCCAGCAGCGTAGGGGGATTCGTTATGGAAAAACTGTTTTTT.

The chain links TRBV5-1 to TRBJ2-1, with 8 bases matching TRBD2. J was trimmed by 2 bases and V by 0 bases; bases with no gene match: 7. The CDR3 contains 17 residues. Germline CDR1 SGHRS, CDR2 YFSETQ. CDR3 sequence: CASSLGGWRGAYNEQFF. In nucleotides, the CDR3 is TGCGCCAGCAGCTTGGGGGGTTGGCGGGGGGCCTACAATGAGCAGTTCTTC.

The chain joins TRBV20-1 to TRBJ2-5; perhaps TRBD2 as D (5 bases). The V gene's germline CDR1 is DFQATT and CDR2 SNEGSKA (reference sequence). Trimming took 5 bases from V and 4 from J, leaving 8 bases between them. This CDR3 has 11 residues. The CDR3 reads CSALLGETQYF. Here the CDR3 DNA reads TGCAGTGCTTTACTAGGAGAGACCCAGTACTTC.

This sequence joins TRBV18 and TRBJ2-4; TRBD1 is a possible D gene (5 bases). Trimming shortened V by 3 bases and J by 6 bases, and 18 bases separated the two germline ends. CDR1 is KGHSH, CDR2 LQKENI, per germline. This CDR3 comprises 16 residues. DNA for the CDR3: TGTGCCAGCTCACCCCCTTCCATAGATGACAGAAACATTCAGTACTTC. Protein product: CASSPPSIDDRNIQYF.

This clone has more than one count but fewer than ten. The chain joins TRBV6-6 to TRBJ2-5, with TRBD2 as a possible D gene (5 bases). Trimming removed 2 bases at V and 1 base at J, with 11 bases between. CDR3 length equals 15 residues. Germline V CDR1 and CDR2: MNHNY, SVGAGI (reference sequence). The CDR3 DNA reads TGTGCCAGCAGTTACCCTCCGGGAACCCAAGAGACCCAGTACTTC. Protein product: CASSYPPGTQETQYF.

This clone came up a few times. The DNA for the CDR3 is TGTGCCAGCTCAGAAAAACAGGTTACAGGCCAAGAGACCCAGTACTTC. This gives the protein CASSEKQVTGQETQYF. V is TRBV18 and J is TRBJ2-5; tentatively, D is TRBD1 (5 bases). CDR3 size: 16 residues. Germline V gene data show CDR1 as KGHSH and CDR2 as LQKENI. The V end lost 5 bases, the J end lost 1 base, and 17 bases lay between the germline ends.

The CDR3 coding sequence is TGCGCCAGCAGTATTGCAGGGGAGCAGTACTTC. It codes for CASSIAGEQYF. V and J are TRBV5-1 and TRBJ2-7; a possible D gene is TRBD1 (5 bases). Deletions cut 5 bases from V and 7 bases from J, with 10 bases between. CDR1 is SGHRS and CDR2 is YFSETQ in the germline V gene. The CDR3 has 11 residues.

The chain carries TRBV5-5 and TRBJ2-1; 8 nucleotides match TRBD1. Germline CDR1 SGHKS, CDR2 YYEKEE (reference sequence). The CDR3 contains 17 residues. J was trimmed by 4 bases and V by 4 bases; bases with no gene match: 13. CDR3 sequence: CASSLAPGTGGYNEQFF. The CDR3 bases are TGTGCCAGCAGCCTTGCCCCAGGGACAGGAGGGTACAATGAGCAGTTCTTC.

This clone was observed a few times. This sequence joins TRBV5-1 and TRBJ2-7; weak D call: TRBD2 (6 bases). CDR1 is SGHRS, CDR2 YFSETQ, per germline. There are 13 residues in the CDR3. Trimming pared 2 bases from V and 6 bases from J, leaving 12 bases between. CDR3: CASSFVLGGEQYF. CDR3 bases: TGCGCCAGCAGCTTCGTCTTGGGGGGCGAGCAGTACTTC.